The rows below give T cell receptor beta chains drawn from one sample of a study of blood T cell repertoires in COVID-19. Profiling relied on immunoSEQ multiplex PCR, and the TCRdb table lists in-frame clones only, not all of them. The data contain about 47,000 clones, roughly 84% of them seen just once; the ten biggest clones take up about 1.4%. The sample consisted of peripheral blood. The receptors were sampled from a man between 45 and 60 years old with acute or convalescent COVID-19. Each CDR3 is given with its conserved first and last residue. The D gene is left open where the match is weak. Expanded clones get a size class; other rows say once, few or many, or leave the size out.

- | - | TRBJ2-7 | TRBV18 | TGTGCCAGCTCACCACCGGAGAGCTACGAGCAGTACTTC | CASSPPESYEQYF
- | - | TRBJ1-6 | TRBV4-2 | TGTGCCAGCAGCCAAGCTCCGACCGGGAATCTCGGTTCACCCCTCCACTTT | CASSQAPTGNLGSPLHF
TRBD1 | - | TRBJ2-7 | TRBV7-2 | TGTGCCAGCAGCGAGGGACAGGGGGACGAGCAGTACTTC | CASSEGQGDEQYF
TRBD2 | - | TRBJ2-5 | TRBV11-2 | TGTGCCAGCAGTTCCCTTCGGGGGGAAGAAGAGACCCAGTACTTC | CASSSLRGEEETQYF
TRBD1 | - | TRBJ1-6 | TRBV4-3 | TGCGCCAGCAGCCAACAGGGACAGGATAATTCACCCCTCCACTTT | CASSQQGQDNSPLHF
- | - | TRBJ2-2 | TRBV5-6 | TGTGCCAGCATCCCATCCTCGGACTTTCGTCCAGGGGAGCTGTTTTTT | CASIPSSDFRPGELFF
- | - | TRBJ2-1 | TRBV30 | TGTGCCTGGAGCTTGCAGGGCAATGAGCAGTTCTTC | CAWSLQGNEQFF
- | - | TRBJ2-7 | TRBV7-8 | TGTGCCAGCAGCTTCAATAGATTCGGTAGTGAGTACGAGCAGTACTTC | CASSFNRFGSEYEQYF
- | - | TRBJ2-1 | TRBV11-2 | TGTGCCAGCAGCGGATGGACAGACAATGAGCAGTTCTTC | CASSGWTDNEQFF
TRBD1 | once | TRBJ1-2 | TRBV18 | TGTGCCAGCTCACCACCGGGACAGGTGGGGCATTGGGGCTACACCTTC | CASSPPGQVGHWGYTF
- | - | TRBJ2-3 | TRBV6-6 | TGTGCCAGCAGTTACTCTGGGAGGACAGATACGCAGTATTTT | CASSYSGRTDTQYF
TRBD2 | - | TRBJ2-3 | TRBV7-2 | TGTGCCAGCAGCTTAAGCGGGAGGACAGATACGCAGTATTTT | CASSLSGRTDTQYF
TRBD1 | few | TRBJ2-7 | TRBV5-4 | TGTGCCAGCACCCTTGGGGCAGGGGGCGGCTACGAGCAGTACTTC | CASTLGAGGGYEQYF
- | - | TRBJ2-2 | TRBV28 | TGTGCCAGCAGTTTTTCCATGGGCAGCGGGGAGCTGTTTTTT | CASSFSMGSGELFF
- | few | TRBJ2-7 | TRBV19 | TGTGCCAGTAGTACAGGGAGGATCGAGCAGTACTTC | CASSTGRIEQYF
TRBD1 | - | TRBJ2-1 | TRBV29-1 | TGCAGCGTTGAAGCAAACAGGGGGATAGGGGAGTTCTTC | CSVEANRGIGEFF
- | - | TRBJ2-5 | TRBV20-1 | TGCAGTGCTAGTGAGGGGCGAGAGACCCAGTACTTC | CSASEGRETQYF
TRBD2 | - | TRBJ2-1 | TRBV11-3 | TGTGCCAGCAGCCAAGGCTGGCTAGCGGGAGATAATGAGCAGTTCTTC | CASSQGWLAGDNEQFF
TRBD2 | - | TRBJ2-1 | TRBV7-9 | TGTGCCAGCAGCTTAGATGGCGGGAGGGCCAGAAATGAGCAGTTCTTC | CASSLDGGRARNEQFF
TRBD1 | - | TRBJ1-2 | TRBV7-2 | TGTGCCAGCAGGCAGCCGGGACAGGGTTTTGTTGGCTACACCTTC | CASRQPGQGFVGYTF
TRBD1 | once | TRBJ1-2 | TRBV19 | TGTGCCAGTAGTGTACAAGACAGGGCGGGAGGCTACACCTTC | CASSVQDRAGGYTF
TRBD2 | - | TRBJ2-7 | TRBV7-9 | TGTGCCAGCAGCCCCGGGGGGGCGCTGTCCTACGAGCAGTACTTC | CASSPGGALSYEQYF
- | - | TRBJ1-2 | TRBV9 | TGTGCCAGCAGGCCGGGGGAGTCGGCTAACTATGGCTACACCTTC | CASRPGESANYGYTF
- | - | TRBJ2-5 | TRBV11-2 | TGTGCCAGCAGCTTGGATCCCGGAGGGCGGGAGACCCAGTACTTC | CASSLDPGGRETQYF
TRBD1 | - | TRBJ1-6 | TRBV27 | TGTGCCAGCAGTTCGAAACAGGGGGCTCTCAATTCACCCCTCCACTTT | CASSSKQGALNSPLHF
TRBD2 | - | TRBJ2-1 | TRBV11-2 | TGTGCCAGCAGCGCCGGGACTAGCGGGAGGGCCAACAATGAGCAGTTCTTC | CASSAGTSGRANNEQFF
TRBD1 | once | TRBJ2-7 | TRBV5-1 | TGCGCCAGCAGCTTGGATTCCTCGGGACAGAGATTCATCTACGAGCAGTACTTC | CASSLDSSGQRFIYEQYF
- | - | TRBJ1-4 | TRBV30 | TGTGCCTGGACCAAGGGGGTAGCAGGTGGCGAAAAACTGTTTTTT | CAWTKGVAGGEKLFF
- | - | TRBJ2-5 | TRBV7-8 | TGTGCCAGCAGCTTATCTGGGGGCCGTGAGACCCAGTACTTC | CASSLSGGRETQYF
- | few | TRBJ2-7 | TRBV5-6 | TGTGCCAGCAGGGACGAGGGATCCTACGAGCAGTACTTC | CASRDEGSYEQYF
- | once | TRBJ2-2 | TRBV4-2 | TGTGCCAGCAGCCCAGGCAGGACAGCTAACACCGGGGAGCTGTTTTTT | CASSPGRTANTGELFF
TRBD1 | - | TRBJ2-7 | TRBV27 | TGTGCCAGCAGCGCCACCTACAGGGGCGAGCAGTACTTC | CASSATYRGEQYF
- | - | TRBJ1-2 | TRBV9 | TGTGCCAGCAGCGTAGAAAGCCTAGGGGTATTTGGCTACACCTTC | CASSVESLGVFGYTF
- | - | TRBJ2-3 | TRBV10-2 | TGCGCCAGCAGTGTGGTGGGGGGGGCCACAGATACGCAGTATTTT | CASSVVGGATDTQYF
- | - | TRBJ2-2 | TRBV7-9 | TGTGCCAGCAGCCCCCTAGGACAACTGAACACCGGGGAGCTGTTTTTT | CASSPLGQLNTGELFF
- | - | TRBJ2-3 | TRBV28 | TGTGCCAGCTGGCCCAGAGTTGGGACTAGCACAGATACGCAGTATTTT | CASWPRVGTSTDTQYF
- | once | TRBJ1-2 | TRBV4-3 | TGCGCCAGCAGCCAAGATCGAAGAATCTACTCAAACTATGGCTACACCTTC | CASSQDRRIYSNYGYTF
TRBD2 | - | TRBJ2-5 | TRBV30 | TGTGCCTGGAGTGTGGGCGGGGGGGCAGCGGAGACCCAGTACTTC | CAWSVGGGAAETQYF
- | - | TRBJ2-3 | TRBV24-1 | TGTGCCACGCGGGTGGGAGATACGCAGTATTTT | CATRVGDTQYF
- | - | TRBJ1-6 | TRBV27 | TGTGCCAGCAGTTTATCGCCGGCAGGGGATAATTCACCCCTCCACTTT | CASSLSPAGDNSPLHF
- | - | TRBJ1-5 | TRBV19 | TGTGCCAGTAGTTCCTCCCCTATGGCAGGGGGCAATCAGCCCCAGCATTTT | CASSSSPMAGGNQPQHF
- | - | TRBJ2-4 | TRBV3-1/TRBV3-2 | TGTGCCAGCAGCCAAGATTTGGCAGGTCTGGTAGCCAAAAACATTCAGTACTTC | CASSQDLAGLVAKNIQYF
- | - | TRBJ2-6 | TRBV5-1 | TGCGCCAGCAGCTTTGGCGGGACCGACTCTGGGGCCAACGTCCTGACTTTC | CASSFGGTDSGANVLTF
TRBD2 | once | TRBJ2-3 | TRBV10-3 | TGTGCCATCAGTGGGCCTAGCGGAAACCCCACAGATACGCAGTATTTT | CAISGPSGNPTDTQYF
TRBD1 | - | TRBJ2-3 | TRBV7-6 | TGTGCCAGCAGCTTAGCGGCAGGGGGTACAGATACGCAGTATTTT | CASSLAAGGTDTQYF
TRBD1 | few | TRBJ1-2 | TRBV10-3 | TGTGCCATCAGTGTTGACAGGGGGGTTCTCTATGGCTACACCTTC | CAISVDRGVLYGYTF
- | - | TRBJ2-4 | TRBV6-6 | TGTGCCAGCAGGCCTGGACAGAACAAAAACATTCAGTACTTC | CASRPGQNKNIQYF
- | - | TRBJ2-7 | TRBV4-1 | TGCGCCAGCAGCCAAGGCCAGGGTGGAACCTACGAGCAGTACTTC | CASSQGQGGTYEQYF
- | - | TRBJ1-3 | TRBV4-1 | TGCGCCAGCAGCCAAGTTCAGGGTCCCAACACTTACTCTGGAAACACCATATATTTT | CASSQVQGPNTYSGNTIYF